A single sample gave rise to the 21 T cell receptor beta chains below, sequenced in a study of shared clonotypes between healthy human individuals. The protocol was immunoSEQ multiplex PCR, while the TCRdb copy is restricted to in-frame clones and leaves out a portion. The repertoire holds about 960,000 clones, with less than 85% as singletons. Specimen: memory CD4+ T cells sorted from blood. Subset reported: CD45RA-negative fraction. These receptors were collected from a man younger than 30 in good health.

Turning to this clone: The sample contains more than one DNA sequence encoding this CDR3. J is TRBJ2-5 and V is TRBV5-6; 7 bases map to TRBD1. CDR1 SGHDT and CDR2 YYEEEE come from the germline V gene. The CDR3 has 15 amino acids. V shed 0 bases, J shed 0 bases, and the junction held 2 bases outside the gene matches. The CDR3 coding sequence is TGTGCCAGCAGCTTGGGACAGGGCTACCAAGAGACCCAGTACTTC. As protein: CASSLGQGYQETQYF. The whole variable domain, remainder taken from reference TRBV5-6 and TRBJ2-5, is DAGVTQSPTHLIKTRGQQVTLRCSPKSGHDTVSWYQQALGQGPQFIFQYYEEEERQRGNFPDRFSGHQFPNYSSELNVNALLLGDSALYLCASSLGQGYQETQYFGPGTRLLVL.

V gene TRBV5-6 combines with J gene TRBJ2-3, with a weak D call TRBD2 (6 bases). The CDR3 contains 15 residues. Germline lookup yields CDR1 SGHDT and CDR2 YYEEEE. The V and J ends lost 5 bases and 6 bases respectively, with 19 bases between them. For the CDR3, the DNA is TGTGCCAGCAGTCGCGGGGCAGGTTCCCCGGATACGCAGTATTTT. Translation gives CASSRGAGSPDTQYF. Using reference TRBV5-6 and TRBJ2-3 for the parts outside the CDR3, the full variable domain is DAGVTQSPTHLIKTRGQQVTLRCSPKSGHDTVSWYQQALGQGPQFIFQYYEEEERQRGNFPDRFSGHQFPNYSSELNVNALLLGDSALYLCASSRGAGSPDTQYFGPGTRLTVL.

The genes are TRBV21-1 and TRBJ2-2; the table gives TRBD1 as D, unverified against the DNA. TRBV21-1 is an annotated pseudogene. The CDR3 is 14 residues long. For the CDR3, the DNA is TGTGCCACCAGATCACAGGGTTCCACCGGGGAGCTGTTTTTT. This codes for CATRSQGSTGELFF.

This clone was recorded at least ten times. The chain's CDR3 is CASTHREGAEGANVLTF. CDR3 bases: TGTGCCAGCACCCACCGGGAGGGGGCGGAAGGGGCCAACGTCCTGACTTTC. The chain has TRBV9 and TRBJ2-6; D may be TRBD2 (8 bases). V dropped 6 bases and J dropped 4 bases, with 20 bases sitting between them. Germline V gives CDR1 SGDLS, CDR2 YYNGEE. The CDR3 is made up of 17 amino acids.

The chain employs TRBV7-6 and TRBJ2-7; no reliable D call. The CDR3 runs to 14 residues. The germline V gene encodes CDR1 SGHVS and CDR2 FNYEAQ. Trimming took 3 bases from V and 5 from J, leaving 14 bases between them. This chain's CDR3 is CASSLRPAPDEQYF. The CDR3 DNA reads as TGTGCCAGCAGCTTGAGACCGGCCCCGGACGAGCAGTACTTC. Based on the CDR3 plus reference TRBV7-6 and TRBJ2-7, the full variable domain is GAGVSQSPRYKVTKRGQDVALRCDPISGHVSLYWYRQALGQGPEFLTYFNYEAQQDKSGLPNDRFSAERPEGSISTLTIQRTEQRDSAMYRCASSLRPAPDEQYFGPGTRLTVT.

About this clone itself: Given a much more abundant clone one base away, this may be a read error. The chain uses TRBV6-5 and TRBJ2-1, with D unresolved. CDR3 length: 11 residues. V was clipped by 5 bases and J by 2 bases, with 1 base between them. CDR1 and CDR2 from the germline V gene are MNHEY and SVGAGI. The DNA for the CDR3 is TGTGCCAGCAGTACCTACAATGAGCAGTTCTTC. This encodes CASSTYNEQFF.

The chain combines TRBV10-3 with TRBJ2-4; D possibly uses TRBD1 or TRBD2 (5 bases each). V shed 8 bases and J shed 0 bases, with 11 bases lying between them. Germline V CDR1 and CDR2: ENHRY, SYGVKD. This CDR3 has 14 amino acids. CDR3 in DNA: TGTGCCATCCGGGACGGTGCAGCCAAAAACATTCAGTACTTC. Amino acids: CAIRDGAAKNIQYF.

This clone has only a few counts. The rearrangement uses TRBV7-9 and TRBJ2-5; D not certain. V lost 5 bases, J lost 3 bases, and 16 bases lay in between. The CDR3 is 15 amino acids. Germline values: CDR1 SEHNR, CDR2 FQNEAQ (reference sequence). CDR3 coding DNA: TGTGCCAGCAGCCCCCGCTTTCGACAAGAAGAGACCCAGTACTTC. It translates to CASSPRFRQEETQYF.

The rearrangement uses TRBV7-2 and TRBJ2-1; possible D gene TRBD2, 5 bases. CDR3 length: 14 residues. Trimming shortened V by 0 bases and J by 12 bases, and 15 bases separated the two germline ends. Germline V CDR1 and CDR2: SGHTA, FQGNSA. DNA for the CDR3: TGTGCCAGCAGCTTAGCGCTTAGCGACTCTGGGCAGTTCTTC. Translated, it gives CASSLALSDSGQFF. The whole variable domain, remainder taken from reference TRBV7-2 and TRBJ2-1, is GAGVSQSPSNKVTEKGKDVELRCDPISGHTALYWYRQSLGQGLEFLIYFQGNSAPDKSGLPSDRFSAERTGGSVSTLTIQRTQQEDSAVYLCASSLALSDSGQFFGPGTRLTVL.

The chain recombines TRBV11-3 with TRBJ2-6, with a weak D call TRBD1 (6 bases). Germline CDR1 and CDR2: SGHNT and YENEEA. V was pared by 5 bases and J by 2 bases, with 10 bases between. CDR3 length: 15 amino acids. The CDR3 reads CASSKGGPGANVLTF. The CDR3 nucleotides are TGTGCCAGCAGCAAAGGGGGACCTGGGGCCAACGTCCTGACTTTC.

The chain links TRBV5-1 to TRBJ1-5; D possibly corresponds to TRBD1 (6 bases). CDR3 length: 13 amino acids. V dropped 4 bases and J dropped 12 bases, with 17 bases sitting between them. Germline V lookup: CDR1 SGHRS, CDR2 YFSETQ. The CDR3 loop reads CASSPSGTTDQHF. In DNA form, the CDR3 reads TGCGCCAGCAGCCCGTCCGGGACAACGGACCAGCATTTT.

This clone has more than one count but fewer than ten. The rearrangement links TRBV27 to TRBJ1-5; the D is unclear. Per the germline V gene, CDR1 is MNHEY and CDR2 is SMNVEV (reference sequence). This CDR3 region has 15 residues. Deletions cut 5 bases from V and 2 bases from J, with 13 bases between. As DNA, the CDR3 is TGTGCCAGCAGTCCCATACCGCGGGGCAATCAGCCCCAGCATTTT. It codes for CASSPIPRGNQPQHF.

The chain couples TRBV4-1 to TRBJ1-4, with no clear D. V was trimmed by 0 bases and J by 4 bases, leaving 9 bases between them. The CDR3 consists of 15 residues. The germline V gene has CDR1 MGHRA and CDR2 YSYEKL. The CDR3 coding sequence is TGCGCCAGCAGCCAAGATACGGGCTTTAATGAAAAACTGTTTTTT. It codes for CASSQDTGFNEKLFF.

CDR3 coding DNA: TGCGCCAGCAGCTTGGACGCGGGTGCAACTAATGAAAAACTGTTTTTT. Translating it yields CASSLDAGATNEKLFF. The chain employs TRBV5-1 and TRBJ1-4; unclear D gene. The germline V gene has CDR1 SGHRS and CDR2 YFSETQ. This CDR3 region has 16 residues. V was shortened by 0 bases and J by 0 bases, with 9 bases between the two germline ends.

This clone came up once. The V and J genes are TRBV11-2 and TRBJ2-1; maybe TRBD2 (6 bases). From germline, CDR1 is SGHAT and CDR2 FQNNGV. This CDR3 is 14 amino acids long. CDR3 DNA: TGTGCTCGACGGGGGACCCAGACCGGCAATGAGCAGTTCTTC. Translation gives CARRGTQTGNEQFF.

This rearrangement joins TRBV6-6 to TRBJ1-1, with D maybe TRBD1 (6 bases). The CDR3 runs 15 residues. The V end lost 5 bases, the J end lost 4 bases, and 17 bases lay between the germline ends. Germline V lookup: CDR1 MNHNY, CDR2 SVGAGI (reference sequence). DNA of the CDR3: TGTGCCAGCAGTCCGCGGACAGTTTTGGGCACTGAAGCTTTCTTT. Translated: CASSPRTVLGTEAFF.

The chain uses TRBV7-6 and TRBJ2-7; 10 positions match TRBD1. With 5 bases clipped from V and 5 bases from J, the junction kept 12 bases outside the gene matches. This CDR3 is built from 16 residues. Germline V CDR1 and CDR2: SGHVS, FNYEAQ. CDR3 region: CASSKLTGTGVNEQYF. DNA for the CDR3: TGTGCCAGCAGCAAACTCACCGGGACAGGGGTCAACGAGCAGTACTTC.

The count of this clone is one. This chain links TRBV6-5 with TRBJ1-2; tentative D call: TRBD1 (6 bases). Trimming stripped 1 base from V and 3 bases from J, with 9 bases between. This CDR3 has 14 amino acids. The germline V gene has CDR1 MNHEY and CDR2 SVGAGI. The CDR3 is CASSYYRGDYGYTF. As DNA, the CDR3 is TGTGCCAGCAGTTACTATAGGGGGGACTATGGCTACACCTTC.

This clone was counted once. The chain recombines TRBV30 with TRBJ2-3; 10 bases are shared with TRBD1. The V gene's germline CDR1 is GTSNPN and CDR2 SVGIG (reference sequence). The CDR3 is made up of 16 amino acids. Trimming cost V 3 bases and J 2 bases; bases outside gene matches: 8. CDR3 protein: CAWSPGQGTHTDTQYF. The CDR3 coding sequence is TGTGCCTGGAGCCCGGGACAGGGGACCCACACAGATACGCAGTATTTT.

CDR3 DNA: TGTGCCAGCAAGGCCTCCTCGGGCGAGCAGTACTTC. Encoded protein: CASKASSGEQYF. This chain uses TRBV28 with TRBJ2-7, with D uncertain. V dropped 7 bases and J dropped 6 bases, with 13 bases sitting between them. The CDR3 covers 12 residues. CDR1 and CDR2 (germline): MDHEN, SYDVKM.

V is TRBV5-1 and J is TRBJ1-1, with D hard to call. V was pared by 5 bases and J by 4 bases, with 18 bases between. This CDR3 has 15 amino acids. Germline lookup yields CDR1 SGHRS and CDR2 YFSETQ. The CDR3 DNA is TGCGCCAGCAGGCCCGCCGGGAGCTTACGCACTGAAGCTTTCTTT. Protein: CASRPAGSLRTEAFF.